Here is one T cell receptor (beta chain) with its context. Its cognate antigen is unknown. CDR1 and CDR2 (germline): SGHNT, YYREEE (reference sequence). The V segment lost 4 bases and the J segment 7 bases; nucleotides outside the gene matches: 8. The CDR3 length is 14 residues. This entry comes from a study of cytotoxic CD8 clonotypes in ibrutinib-treated CLL. Background on the study: In all, about a dozen patients were relapsed/refractory, approximately 14 were treatment-naive and 17 to 18 were IGHV unmutated. Response sampling occurred after a median around 12 months of treatment (range 6 to 36).

Assay: immunoSEQ multiplex PCR; the TCRdb copy retains only in-frame clones and omits some. The sample has 100,000 to 150,000 clones, approximately 85% seen once. Study-level points and caveats: Patients had baseline clonality above age-matched healthy donors, and this clonality moved with circulating CD8+ T-cell counts. Public clonotypes were seen rarely and were contracted or stable on treatment.

The V gene is TRBV5-4, the J gene TRBJ2-7; 10 nucleotides agree with TRBD1. Sequenced material: PBMCs, taken after 24 months of ibrutinib treatment. The origin of this receptor is a human donor with chronic lymphocytic leukemia. The CDR3 spells CASSPRTGGEEQYF. The CDR3 nucleotides are TGTGCCAGCAGCCCCCGGACAGGGGGGGAGGAGCAGTACTTC.